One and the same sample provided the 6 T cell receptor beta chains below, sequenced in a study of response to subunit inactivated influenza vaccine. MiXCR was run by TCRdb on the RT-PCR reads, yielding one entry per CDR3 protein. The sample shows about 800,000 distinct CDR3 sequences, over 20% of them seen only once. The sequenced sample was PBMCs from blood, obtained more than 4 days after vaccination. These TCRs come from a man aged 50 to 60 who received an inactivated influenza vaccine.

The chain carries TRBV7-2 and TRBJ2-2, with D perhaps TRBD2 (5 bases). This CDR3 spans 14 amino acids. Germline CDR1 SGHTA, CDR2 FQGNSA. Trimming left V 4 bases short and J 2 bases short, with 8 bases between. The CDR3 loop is CASSWTYNTGELFF. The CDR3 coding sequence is TGTGCCAGCAGCTGGACTTATAACACCGGGGAGCTGTTTTTT.

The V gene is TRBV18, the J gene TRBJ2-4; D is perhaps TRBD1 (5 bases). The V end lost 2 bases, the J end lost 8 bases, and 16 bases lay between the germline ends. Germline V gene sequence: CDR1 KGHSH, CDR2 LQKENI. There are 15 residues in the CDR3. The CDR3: CASSPTKGPADIQYF. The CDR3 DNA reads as TGTGCCAGCTCACCAACGAAGGGGCCGGCGGACATTCAGTACTTC.

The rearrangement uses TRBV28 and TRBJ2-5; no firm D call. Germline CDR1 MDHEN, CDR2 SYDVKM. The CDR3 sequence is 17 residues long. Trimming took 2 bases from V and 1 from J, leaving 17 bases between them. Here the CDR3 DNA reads TGTGCCAGCAGTTTACAGTTGACGGTGCGCGCCCAAGAGACCCAGTACTTC. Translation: CASSLQLTVRAQETQYF.

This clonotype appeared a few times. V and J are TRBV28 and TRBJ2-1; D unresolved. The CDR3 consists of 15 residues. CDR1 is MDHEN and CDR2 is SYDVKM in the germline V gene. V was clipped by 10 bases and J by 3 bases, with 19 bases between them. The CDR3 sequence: CATRVGNSSYNEQFF. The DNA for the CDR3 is TGTGCCACTAGAGTAGGTAATAGCAGCTACAATGAGCAGTTCTTC.

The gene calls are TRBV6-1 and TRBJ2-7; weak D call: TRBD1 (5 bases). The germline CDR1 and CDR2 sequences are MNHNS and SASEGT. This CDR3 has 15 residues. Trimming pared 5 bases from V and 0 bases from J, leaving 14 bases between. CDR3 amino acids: CASSRLPDTSYEQYF. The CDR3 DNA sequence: TGTGCCAGCAGTAGGCTCCCGGACACCTCCTACGAGCAGTACTTC.

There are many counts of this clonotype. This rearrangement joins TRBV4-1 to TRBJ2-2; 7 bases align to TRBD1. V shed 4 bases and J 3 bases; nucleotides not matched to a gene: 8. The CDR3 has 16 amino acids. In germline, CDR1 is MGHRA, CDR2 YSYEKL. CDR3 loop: CASSRRQGWDTGELFF. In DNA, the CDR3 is TGCGCCAGCAGCCGACGACAGGGATGGGACACCGGGGAGCTGTTTTTT.